A selection of T cell receptor beta chains follows, all from one sample in a study of blood T cell repertoires in COVID-19. Clones were read by immunoSEQ multiplex PCR, and TCRdb kept only the in-frame ones, dropping some. The table records around 270,000 clones, 70% to 90% of them present only once. Sequences were obtained from PBMCs or T cells enriched from blood (not recorded which). The receptors were gathered from a woman aged 25 to 39 who had recovered from COVID-19. Both conserved end residues are part of each CDR3. A D gene is named only where the DNA matches it firmly. The size entry is marked missing in some rows and otherwise reads once, few, many or a size class.

v_gene	j_gene	len	abundance	d_gene	CDR3nt	CDR3aa
TRBV14	TRBJ1-2	15	NA	TRBD1	TGTGCCAGCAGCCAAGAAAGTGAGGGGGCCTATGGCTACACCTTC	CASSQESEGAYGYTF
TRBV9	TRBJ1-1	13	NA	NA	TGTGCCAGCAGCCCCGACAGCTACACTGAAGCTTTCTTT	CASSPDSYTEAFF
TRBV27	TRBJ1-5	15	NA	TRBD1	TGTGCCAGCAAAAAGGACAGGGGGCTGGGACAGCCCCAGCATTTT	CASKKDRGLGQPQHF
TRBV27	TRBJ1-1	15	NA	TRBD1	TGTGCCAGCAGTCAGACAGGGGGCAGTGAAACTGAAGCTTTCTTT	CASSQTGGSETEAFF
TRBV10-1	TRBJ2-2	15	NA	TRBD2	TGCGCCAGCAGTGCCCCGGGAGGGATCTCCGGGGAGCTGTTTTTT	CASSAPGGISGELFF
TRBV4-1	TRBJ2-5	16	NA	TRBD2	TGCGCCAGCAGCCAACCGGGACTAGCGGTCCAAGAGACCCAGTACTTC	CASSQPGLAVQETQYF
TRBV19	TRBJ1-5	14	few	NA	TGTGCCAGTACATCGCGTTATAGCAATCAGCCCCAGCATTTT	CASTSRYSNQPQHF
TRBV19	TRBJ1-5	16	NA	TRBD1	TGTGCCAGTAGTATTGGGACAGGGCTCATCAATCAGCCCCAGCATTTT	CASSIGTGLINQPQHF
TRBV5-1	TRBJ1-2	11	NA	TRBD1	TGCGCCAGCAGCTCAGGGGGCGGCTACACCTTC	CASSSGGGYTF
TRBV11-3	TRBJ2-7	13	NA	NA	TGTGCCAGCAGCTTAGGTCCCTTCTACGAGCAGTACTTC	CASSLGPFYEQYF
TRBV6-5	TRBJ2-5	16	NA	NA	TGTGCCAGCAGTTACTCTACATTACGGACTGGGGAGACCCAGTACTTC	CASSYSTLRTGETQYF
TRBV30	TRBJ2-5	18	NA	TRBD2	TGTGCCTGGAGTTCTTCGGGACTAGCGGGAGGGCCTAGGGAGACCCAGTACTTC	CAWSSSGLAGGPRETQYF
TRBV7-9	TRBJ1-2	15	NA	NA	TGTGCCAGCAGCTTAGGAGGCTTGAGGGTCTATGGCTACACCTTC	CASSLGGLRVYGYTF
TRBV29-1	TRBJ1-1	16	NA	TRBD1	TGCAGCGTCTGGGACCCACTTGACAGGGGGAACACTGAAGCTTTCTTT	CSVWDPLDRGNTEAFF
TRBV27	TRBJ2-3	14	NA	TRBD2	TGTGCCAGCAGGGGACTAGCGCGCACAGATACGCAGTATTTT	CASRGLARTDTQYF
TRBV6-5	TRBJ2-2	15	once	TRBD1	TGTGCCAGCAGCCTGACAGGGGGTTTGGCCGGGGAGCTGTTTTTT	CASSLTGGLAGELFF
TRBV5-5	TRBJ2-7	15	NA	TRBD1	TGTGCCAGCAGCTTGGGAGGGACAGGGTTCTACGAGCAGTACTTC	CASSLGGTGFYEQYF
TRBV30	TRBJ1-2	13	NA	NA	TGTGCCTGGAGTGCCAGTCCCCTGTACGGCTACACCTTC	CAWSASPLYGYTF
TRBV30	TRBJ2-5	16	once	TRBD2	TGTGCCTGGAGTCCCGGACTAGCGGGGAACAAAGAGACCCAGTACTTC	CAWSPGLAGNKETQYF
TRBV27	TRBJ2-3	15	once	NA	TGTGCCAGCAGTTTGTTCTCCGGGTCCACAGATACGCAGTATTTT	CASSLFSGSTDTQYF
TRBV2	TRBJ1-5	14	few	NA	TGTGCCAGCAGTGAAATGATAGGCAATCAGCCCCAGCATTTT	CASSEMIGNQPQHF
TRBV6-5	TRBJ1-2	15	NA	TRBD1	TGTGCCAGCAAGGTGACAGGGGATTTTGACTATGGCTACACCTTC	CASKVTGDFDYGYTF
TRBV28	TRBJ2-1	15	NA	TRBD1	TGTGCCAGCAGGATCCTTGACAGGGGGCGCAGTGAGCAGTTCTTC	CASRILDRGRSEQFF
TRBV7-9	TRBJ2-7	19	NA	TRBD2	TGTGCCAGCAGCTTAGCGGATTCCGGGGGGGCGGGAGGCTCCTACGAGCAGTACTTC	CASSLADSGGAGGSYEQYF
TRBV29-1	TRBJ1-2	11	NA	NA	TGCAGCGTTGGGGAAGGAGGTGGCTACACCTTC	CSVGEGGGYTF
TRBV28	TRBJ2-7	12	NA	NA	TGTGCCAGCAGTGGCCAATCCTACGAGCAGTACTTC	CASSGQSYEQYF
TRBV10-1	TRBJ2-3	13	few	TRBD2	TGCGCCAAACTAGCGGGGGGCCAAGGTACGCAGTATTTT	CAKLAGGQGTQYF
TRBV28	TRBJ2-5	18	once	NA	TGTGCCAGCAGTTTATTTTTAGACATATCGGACAGCCAAGAGACCCAGTACTTC	CASSLFLDISDSQETQYF
TRBV11-2	TRBJ2-1	17	NA	NA	TGTGCCAGCAGCTTAGTGTTCCCGCCGATCCGGGGCAATGAGCAGTTCTTC	CASSLVFPPIRGNEQFF
TRBV28	TRBJ1-2	13	NA	NA	TGTGCCAGCAGTTCCGGGACAAAGTCTGGCTACACCTTC	CASSSGTKSGYTF
TRBV29-1	TRBJ2-1	12	once	NA	TGCAGCGTTGAAGGGACTTACAATGAGCAGTTCTTC	CSVEGTYNEQFF
TRBV24-1	TRBJ2-5	13	NA	NA	TGTGCCACCAGAGGGGGAGGGCCGGAGACCCAGTACTTC	CATRGGGPETQYF
TRBV27	TRBJ1-4	15	NA	TRBD1	TGTGCCAGCAGTTCCCTGGGACAGGCGAATGAAAAACTGTTTTTT	CASSSLGQANEKLFF
TRBV10-3	TRBJ1-1	13	NA	NA	TGTGCCATCAGTGAGTCGAGCGGCACTGAAGCTTTCTTT	CAISESSGTEAFF
TRBV5-1	TRBJ1-2	17	once	NA	TGCGCCAGCAGCTTGGCGGGACAAGGGAACATTTTTGGCGGCTACACCTTC	CASSLAGQGNIFGGYTF
TRBV7-7	TRBJ2-2	18	NA	NA	TGTGCCAGCAGCTTAGCGTCCCAGGGGTATGCGAAGGCCGGGGAGCTGTTTTTT	CASSLASQGYAKAGELFF
TRBV4-2	TRBJ2-3	16	NA	TRBD2	TGTGCCAGCAGCCAGGAGGGACTAGCGGGAGCAGATACGCAGTATTTT	CASSQEGLAGADTQYF
TRBV28	TRBJ2-7	15	once	NA	TGTGCCAGCAGTCGAAACGACAGGCCCTTATACGAGCAGTACTTC	CASSRNDRPLYEQYF
TRBV19	TRBJ1-1	12	once	TRBD1	TGTGCCAGTAACACAGGGGGCTTAGCTGCTTTCTTT	CASNTGGLAAFF
TRBV5-1	TRBJ1-2	12	NA	NA	TGCGCCAGCAGCTTGACAGGGTATGGCTACACCTTC	CASSLTGYGYTF
TRBV12-3/TRBV12-4	TRBJ2-7	13	few	TRBD1	TGTGCCAGCAGTACCGGGACAGTACGCCAGCAGTACTTC	CASSTGTVRQQYF
TRBV11-2	TRBJ1-2	13	NA	NA	TGTGCCAGCAGCTTAGACAGAAACTATGGCTACACCTTC	CASSLDRNYGYTF
TRBV7-6	TRBJ1-4	15	NA	NA	TGTGCCAGCAGCTTAGTGGCAGGGACTAATGAAAAACTGTTTTTT	CASSLVAGTNEKLFF
TRBV12-3/TRBV12-4	TRBJ1-1	13	NA	NA	TGTGCCAGCAGACCGGGGGGACAACCTGAAGCTTTCTTT	CASRPGGQPEAFF
TRBV2	TRBJ1-3	15	NA	NA	TGTGCCAGCAGTTTCGGGGGTGTTTCTGGAAACACCATATATTTT	CASSFGGVSGNTIYF
TRBV20-1	TRBJ2-5	11	few	NA	TGCAGTGCTATCGGTCAAGAGACCCAGTACTTC	CSAIGQETQYF
TRBV7-2	TRBJ2-7	15	NA	TRBD1	TGTGCCAGCAGCTTAGCAGGGGGCGATCGCTACGAGCAGTACTTC	CASSLAGGDRYEQYF
TRBV18	TRBJ1-1	13	NA	NA	TGTGCCAGCTCACTAGTTCTGAACACTGAAGCTTTCTTT	CASSLVLNTEAFF
TRBV2	TRBJ2-1	14	NA	TRBD2	TGTGCCACCAGACTAGCGGGAGGGTCGAATGAGCAGTTCTTC	CATRLAGGSNEQFF
TRBV10-3	TRBJ1-5	14	NA	NA	TGTGCCATCAGTGATTCCCCAAGCCCGAGGCCCCAGCATTTT	CAISDSPSPRPQHF
TRBV4-2	TRBJ2-7	14	few	NA	TGTGCCAGCAGCCAAGGGGGCGGGAATTACGAGCAGTACTTC	CASSQGGGNYEQYF
TRBV20-1	TRBJ2-3	15	NA	NA	TGCAGTGCTAGTGAAGCGACAGTTGGCCCAGATACGCAGTATTTT	CSASEATVGPDTQYF